The clone carrying this T cell receptor beta chain was detected once. Its antigen is unknown. This sample stems from a study of PD-1 blockade in classical Hodgkin lymphoma. Across the study: Patients were administered nivolumab (3 mg/kg intravenously) every 2 weeks. Whole-study findings and limits: There remain no defined causes for the repertoire differences, which possibly reflect disease activity or prior therapy. Complete responders possessed baseline diversity comparable to newly diagnosed patients. In newly diagnosed patients, baseline TCR diversity was reportedly below that of healthy donors.

Each and every patient relapsed after autologous stem cell transplantation, and patients got differing brentuximab vedotin exposure. Sequenced by immunoSEQ multiplex PCR; TCRdb stores in-frame clones only, minus some. The data show tens of thousands of clones, 86% seen once. After removal of 4 bases from V and 9 bases from J, the junction contained 12 bases not matched to a gene. Germline CDR1 reads SGHRS; CDR2 reads YFSETQ. The CDR3 is 15 residues long. The rearrangement uses TRBV5-1 and TRBJ2-4, with 8 positions matching TRBD1. Material: peripheral blood mononuclear cells (PBMCs), obtained at baseline. This clonotype was sampled from a human donor with classical Hodgkin lymphoma. The DNA of the CDR3 is TGCGCCAGCAGCCCTTTGACAGGGGATAACGGCATTCAGTACTTC. Protein: CASSPLTGDNGIQYF.